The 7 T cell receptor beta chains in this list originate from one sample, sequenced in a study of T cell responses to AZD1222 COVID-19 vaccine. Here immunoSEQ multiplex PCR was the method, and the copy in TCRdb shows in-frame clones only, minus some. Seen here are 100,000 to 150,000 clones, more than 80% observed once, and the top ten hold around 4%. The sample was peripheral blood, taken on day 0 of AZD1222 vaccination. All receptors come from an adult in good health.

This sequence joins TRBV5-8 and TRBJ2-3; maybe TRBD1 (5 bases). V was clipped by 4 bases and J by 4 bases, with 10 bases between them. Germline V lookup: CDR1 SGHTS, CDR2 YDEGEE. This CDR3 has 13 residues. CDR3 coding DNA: TGTGCCAGCAGCAGGGGTGATTCAGATACGCAGTATTTT. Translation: CASSRGDSDTQYF.

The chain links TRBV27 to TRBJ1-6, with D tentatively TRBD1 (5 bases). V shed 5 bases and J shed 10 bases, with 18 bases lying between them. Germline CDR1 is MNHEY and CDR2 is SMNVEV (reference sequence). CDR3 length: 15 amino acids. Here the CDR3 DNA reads TGTGCCAGCAGTCCACAAGACAGATTACGGTCACCCCTCCACTTT. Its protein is CASSPQDRLRSPLHF.

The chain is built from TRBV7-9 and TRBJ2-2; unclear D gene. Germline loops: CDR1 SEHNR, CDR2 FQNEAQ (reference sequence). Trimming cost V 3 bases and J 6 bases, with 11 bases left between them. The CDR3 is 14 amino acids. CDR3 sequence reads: CASSLAATAGELFF. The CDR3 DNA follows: TGTGCCAGCAGCTTGGCAGCGACGGCCGGGGAGCTGTTTTTT. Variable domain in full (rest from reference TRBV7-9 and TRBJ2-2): DTGVSQNPRHKITKRGQNVTFRCDPISEHNRLYWYRQTLGQGPEFLTYFQNEAQLEKSRLLSDRFSAERPKGSFSTLEIQRTEQGDSAMYLCASSLAATAGELFFGEGSRLTVL.

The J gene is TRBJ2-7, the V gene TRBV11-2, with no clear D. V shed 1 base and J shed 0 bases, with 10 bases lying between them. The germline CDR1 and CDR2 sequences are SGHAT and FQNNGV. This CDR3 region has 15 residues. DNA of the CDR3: TGTGCCAGCAGCTTAGTGGAGTCGAGCTCCTACGAGCAGTACTTC. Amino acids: CASSLVESSSYEQYF. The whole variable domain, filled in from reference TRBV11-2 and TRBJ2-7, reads EAGVAQSPRYKIIEKRQSVAFWCNPISGHATLYWYQQILGQGPKLLIQFQNNGVVDDSQLPKDRFSAERLKGVDSTLKIQPAKLEDSAVYLCASSLVESSSYEQYFGPGTRLTVT.

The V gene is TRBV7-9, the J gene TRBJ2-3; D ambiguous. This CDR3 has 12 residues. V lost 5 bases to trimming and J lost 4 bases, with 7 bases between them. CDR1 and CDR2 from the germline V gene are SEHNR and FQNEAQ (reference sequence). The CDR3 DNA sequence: TGTGCCAGCAGCCCCGGCGCAGATACGCAGTATTTT. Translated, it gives CASSPGADTQYF.

For the CDR3, the DNA is TGTGCCAGCAGCCCCCGTGGGGTTGACAGGATGAACACTGAAGCTTTCTTT. Translating it yields CASSPRGVDRMNTEAFF. The genes are TRBV11-2 and TRBJ1-1; tentatively, D is TRBD1 (6 bases). The V end lost 5 bases, the J end lost 0 bases, and 19 bases lay between the germline ends. The CDR3 is made up of 17 amino acids. CDR1 is SGHAT and CDR2 is FQNNGV in the germline V gene.

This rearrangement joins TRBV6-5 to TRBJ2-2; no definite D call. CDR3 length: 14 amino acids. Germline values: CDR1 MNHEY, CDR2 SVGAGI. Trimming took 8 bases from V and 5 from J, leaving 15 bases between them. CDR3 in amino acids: CASWIEPDTGELFF. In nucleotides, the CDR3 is TGTGCCAGCTGGATAGAGCCCGATACCGGGGAGCTGTTTTTT.